The 18 T cell receptor beta chains presented below share a single source sample, sequenced in a study of blood T cell repertoires in COVID-19. The data were produced by immunoSEQ multiplex PCR, yet TCRdb's version contains in-frame clones alone and is incomplete. The sample has approximately 16,000 clones, roughly 80% seen once. Sequencing input: peripheral blood. The source is a man older than 75 with active or convalescent COVID-19.

This sequence joins TRBV29-1 and TRBJ1-2, with D uncertain. Trimming stripped 2 bases from V and 7 bases from J, with 20 bases between. Germline lookup yields CDR1 SQVTM and CDR2 ANQGSEA. CDR3 length equals 15 residues. The DNA for the CDR3 is TGCAGCGTTGAACTGTACCGGGAAATCACGGGTGGCTACACCTTC. This encodes CSVELYREITGGYTF.

The CDR3 reads CASSFQSNTGELFF. The CDR3 DNA reads TGTGCCAGCAGTTTCCAGTCGAACACCGGGGAGCTGTTTTTT. The genes are TRBV2 and TRBJ2-2; D is undetermined. Germline values: CDR1 SNHLY, CDR2 FYNNEI. The CDR3 covers 14 residues. Trimming took off 5 bases at V and 0 bases at J, with 7 bases between the two ends.

This rearrangement joins TRBV19 to TRBJ2-5; a possible D gene is TRBD1 (5 bases). CDR3 size: 14 residues. Trimming shortened V by 3 bases and J by 4 bases, and 12 bases separated the two germline ends. Per the germline V gene, CDR1 is LNHDA and CDR2 is SQIVND (reference sequence). CDR3 in DNA: TGTGCCAGTAGTATCGGCCAGGGCGCAGAGACCCAGTACTTC. This codes for CASSIGQGAETQYF.

The CDR3 sequence: CASSQRTSGGWAYNEQFF. CDR3 nucleotide sequence: TGCGCCAGCAGTCAAAGGACTAGCGGGGGATGGGCCTACAATGAGCAGTTCTTC. This chain uses TRBV23-1 with TRBJ2-1; 13 nucleotides match TRBD2. TRBV23-1 is treated as an ORF (open reading frame) with a function not yet certain. V lost 2 bases, J lost 2 bases, and 6 bases stayed unmatched. The CDR3 length is 18 residues.

This chain uses TRBV19 with TRBJ1-1, with TRBD1 matching 7 bases. J gave up 3 bases and V 0 bases, and 16 bases lay outside the gene matches. Per germline, CDR1 LNHDA and CDR2 SQIVND (reference sequence). The CDR3 extends over 19 amino acids. CDR3 region: CASSIDLWRGQRKDTEAFF. CDR3 coding DNA: TGTGCCAGTAGTATAGATCTCTGGAGGGGGCAGAGGAAGGACACTGAAGCTTTCTTT.

Details on this clone: At one boundary the junction diverges from the germline segment, which might be a read error. The V call is TRBV5-5, the J call TRBJ1-3; 11 bases are shared with TRBD1. The CDR3 is 18 residues long. Germline CDR1 SGHKS, CDR2 YYEKEE (reference sequence). The CDR3 spells CASTLTWGTGGSGNTIYF. The DNA of the CDR3 is TGTGCCAGCACCTTGACTTGGGGGACAGGGGGCTCTGGAAACACCATATATTTT.

V and J are TRBV9 and TRBJ2-1; TRBD2 matches 15 bases. Trimming took 4 bases from V and 12 from J; bases not matched to a gene: 8. Germline CDR1 and CDR2: SGDLS and YYNGEE. The CDR3 length is 15 residues. The CDR3 reads CASSPRTSGGAGQFF. The CDR3 nucleotides read TGTGCCAGCAGCCCCCGGACTAGCGGGGGGGCAGGGCAGTTCTTC.

The gene calls are TRBV7-9 and TRBJ2-2; D not resolved. Trimming stripped 1 base from V and 4 bases from J, with 4 bases between. The length of the CDR3 is 13 residues. Germline loops: CDR1 SEHNR, CDR2 FQNEAQ (reference sequence). The CDR3 bases are TGTGCCAGCAGCTTAGTGGCCACCGGGGAGCTGTTTTTT. Residues: CASSLVATGELFF.

The V call is TRBV11-2, the J call TRBJ1-5, with TRBD1 as a possible D gene (6 bases). Germline loops: CDR1 SGHAT, CDR2 FQNNGV. The CDR3 spans 13 residues. Trimming pared 3 bases from V and 11 bases from J, leaving 14 bases between. For the CDR3, the DNA is TGTGCCAGCAGCTTTAACACAGGGTTGGCCCAGCATTTT. Amino acid sequence: CASSFNTGLAQHF.

This clone was counted once. This sequence joins TRBV21-1 and TRBJ1-1. TRBV21-1 is marked as a pseudogene. The CDR3 is 19 residues long. In DNA form, the CDR3 reads TGTGCCAGCAGCAAATCTGAAATATCGGGGGGCGATCCCTCCCGAGAAGCTTTCTTT. Translating gives CASSKSEISGGDPSREAFF.

J is TRBJ1-4 and V is TRBV4-3; 7 positions agree with TRBD1. V lost 0 bases to trimming and J lost 4 bases; unmatched junction nucleotides: 8. Germline V gene data show CDR1 as LGHNA and CDR2 as YSLEER. This CDR3 has 17 residues. Here the CDR3 reads CASSQDNRGKGNEKLFF. In DNA, the CDR3 is TGCGCCAGCAGCCAAGATAACAGGGGAAAGGGTAATGAAAAACTGTTTTTT.

This chain uses TRBV28 with TRBJ1-2; D gene ambiguous. Looked up from germline, CDR1 is MDHEN and CDR2 is SYDVKM. V lost 4 bases and J lost 8, with 11 bases in between. The CDR3 contains 12 residues. The CDR3 spells CASSSRGLGYTF. The CDR3 DNA sequence: TGTGCCAGCAGTTCCCGCGGGCTAGGCTACACCTTC.

This clone was observed a few times. V usage is TRBV6-4 and J usage is TRBJ2-2; 8 positions match TRBD1. In germline, CDR1 is MRHNA, CDR2 SNTAGT. Trimming took 0 bases from V and 5 from J; bases not matched to a gene: 2. The CDR3 is made up of 15 amino acids. In DNA, the CDR3 is TGTGCCAGCAGTGACTCCCAGGGGGCTACCGGGGAGCTGTTTTTT. Translating it yields CASSDSQGATGELFF.

The rearrangement links TRBV28 to TRBJ1-5; no reliable D call. V lost 11 bases and J 4 bases, leaving 9 bases between the germline ends. Germline V gene lookup returns CDR1 MDHEN and CDR2 SYDVKM. The CDR3 has 11 amino acids. This CDR3 reads CAVARNQPQHF. CDR3 bases: TGTGCCGTTGCCAGGAATCAGCCCCAGCATTTT. Full variable domain (remainder filled in from reference TRBV28 and TRBJ1-5): DVKVTQSSRYLVKRTGEKVFLECVQDMDHENMFWYRQDPGLGLRLIYFSYDVKMKEKGDIPEGYSVSREKKERFSLILESASTNQTSMYLCAVARNQPQHFGDGTRLSIL.

The rearrangement joins TRBV10-3 to TRBJ2-3; 7 bases agree with TRBD2. The germline V gene has CDR1 ENHRY and CDR2 SYGVKD. This CDR3 has 15 residues. V shed 5 bases, J shed 6 bases, and the junction held 11 bases outside the gene matches. The CDR3 loop reads CAISWEGSGGDTQYF. CDR3 DNA: TGTGCCATCAGTTGGGAGGGGTCGGGCGGCGATACGCAGTATTTT.

The chain employs TRBV5-1 and TRBJ2-2, with 7 positions matching TRBD1. Germline V gene lookup returns CDR1 SGHRS and CDR2 YFSETQ. Trimming at V came to 4 bases and at J to 6 bases, leaving 3 bases not matched to a gene. The CDR3 has 13 amino acids. DNA of the CDR3: TGCGCCAGCAGCGTACAGGGGCCCGGGGAGCTGTTTTTT. Translated: CASSVQGPGELFF. Together with reference TRBV5-1 and TRBJ2-2, the CDR3 gives the full variable domain: KAGVTQTPRYLIKTRGQQVTLSCSPISGHRSVSWYQQTPGQGLQFLFEYFSETQRNKGNFPGRFSGRQFSNSRSEMNVSTLELGDSALYLCASSVQGPGELFFGEGSRLTVL.

The V call is TRBV19, the J call TRBJ2-5, with TRBD2 matching 7 bases. Germline V gene data show CDR1 as LNHDA and CDR2 as SQIVND (reference sequence). V lost 4 bases, J lost 1 base, and 9 bases stayed unmatched. The CDR3 has 16 amino acids. CDR3 protein: CASSREGRGLQETQYF. In DNA form, the CDR3 reads TGTGCCAGTAGTAGGGAGGGAAGAGGGCTCCAAGAGACCCAGTACTTC.

This chain links TRBV7-8 with TRBJ2-5, with a tentative D call TRBD1 (6 bases). The CDR3 loop spans 13 amino acids. The germline CDR1 and CDR2 sequences are SGHVS and FQNEAQ. V shed 4 bases and J shed 5 bases, with 11 bases lying between them. CDR3 residues: CASSSGAAETQYF. The CDR3 nucleotides read TGTGCCAGCAGCTCAGGGGCTGCGGAGACCCAGTACTTC.